A selection of T cell receptor beta chains follows, all from one sample in a study of blood T cell repertoires in COVID-19. Clones were read by immunoSEQ multiplex PCR, and TCRdb kept only the in-frame ones, dropping some. The sample lists under 150,000 clones, 70% to 90% occurring once. Sequencing was performed on peripheral blood. These receptors were obtained from a woman aged 70-85 years who had recovered from COVID-19. CDR3s leave out the opening cysteine and the closing phenylalanine or tryptophan. The order of the fields is V gene, J gene, CDR3 protein.

TRBV21-1	TRBJ1-2	ASSKVGRGKGGYT
TRBV5-1	TRBJ2-5	ASSSGGSQETQY
TRBV7-8	TRBJ2-3	ASSPSRDTQY
TRBV12-5	TRBJ2-5	ASGLVVVRVGGETQY
TRBV10-3	TRBJ2-3	AITGRGGSDTQY
TRBV3-1/TRBV3-2	TRBJ2-1	ASSQLSGKSYNEQF
TRBV18	TRBJ1-1	ASSSQQGAGNTEAF
TRBV5-5	TRBJ1-2	ASSLAWDLDYGYT
TRBV5-1	TRBJ2-1	ASSLAGDRNEQF
TRBV28	TRBJ2-1	ASSGPGLSRIEQF
TRBV19	TRBJ2-5	ASSKQGLETQY
TRBV5-4	TRBJ2-5	ASSPGLAGVETQY
TRBV5-6	TRBJ1-2	ASSGELYYGYT
TRBV7-2	TRBJ2-2	ASSPQGGTGELF
TRBV30	TRBJ1-5	AWRQGLGQPQH
TRBV5-8	TRBJ1-2	ASSLGLRGYT
TRBV30	TRBJ2-5	AWSDRGQGVWAQY
TRBV7-2	TRBJ2-2	ASSLYRLAGGTGELF
TRBV27	TRBJ2-1	ASSFRGRHYNEQF
TRBV5-5	TRBJ1-5	ASSLDRGVWH
TRBV5-1	TRBJ1-6	ASSRGQDNSPLH
TRBV29-1	TRBJ2-5	SAGGGRVRMETQY
TRBV7-2	TRBJ2-1	ASSLGGTGSYNEQF
TRBV6-5	TRBJ2-2	ASTWGGRNTGELF
TRBV9	TRBJ2-3	ASSPRGGDSADTQY
TRBV2	TRBJ1-4	ASSPQGKSEKLF
TRBV4-3	TRBJ2-7	ASSQVRLAGGREQY
TRBV19	TRBJ2-1	ASSWGLAGDNEQF
TRBV7-9	TRBJ1-2	ASSLGAAGYT
TRBV28	TRBJ2-7	ASRLSGGAVAEQY
TRBV27	TRBJ1-1	ASSKRQTMNTEAF
TRBV13	TRBJ2-2	ASRTSGGNTGELF
TRBV20-1	TRBJ2-3	SASGTSGTRDTQY
TRBV7-9	TRBJ2-3	ASRKDRQGGLTQY
TRBV19	TRBJ2-1	ASSIGTASGSRNEQF
TRBV6-2/TRBV6-3	TRBJ2-1	ASSPGGIVSNEQF
TRBV5-1	TRBJ2-7	ASSQDSPYEQY
TRBV2	TRBJ2-7	ASSVYTSEQY
TRBV3-1/TRBV3-2	TRBJ2-3	ASSRTGITDTQY
TRBV30	TRBJ2-1	AWSGSRLSEQF
TRBV5-1	TRBJ2-7	ASSPFPTDLSYEQY
TRBV7-9	TRBJ2-3	ASSLATVGGGTDTQY
TRBV2	TRBJ1-5	ASSPGQGQPQH
TRBV24-1	TRBJ1-2	ATSDCGDGQGALPLA
TRBV6-5	TRBJ2-3	ASSYGGSGYTDTQY
TRBV2	TRBJ2-3	ASSEYRETDTQY
TRBV21-1	TRBJ2-1	ARCWGPHNEQF
TRBV7-3	TRBJ2-1	ASSQGTRGNEQF